The 27 T cell receptor beta chains listed next were all sequenced from one sample in a study of T cells in Graves' hyperthyroidism and ophthalmopathy (dated by TCRdb to between 2017 and 2020). Receptor libraries were prepared by multiplex PCR. Sequencing was carried out with an Illumina HiSeq 2000. The TCR beta CDR3 regions were amplified from the RNA transcripts. The first round of RT-PCR for the TCR CDR3 was performed with the HTBI primer set and the Qiagen OneStep RT-PCR kit. Using fastp trimming at Q25 and MiXCR clonotype assembly, TCRdb reanalyzed the public sequencing data and kept in-frame beta chains. Entries are consolidated by CDR3 protein sequence, retaining the most common genes and DNA. The sample contains 500,000 to 600,000 distinct CDR3 sequences, 35% to 55% of them found a single time. Roughly 19% of the sample comes from the top ten. Sequencing was carried out using peripheral blood or thyroid tissue (not recorded which). These receptors were obtained from an adult woman with Graves' disease, either hyperthyroidism or ophthalmopathy (not recorded which).

In this sample, this clonotype turned up many times. The chain joins TRBV5-1 to TRBJ1-6, with D tentatively TRBD1 (5 bases). The CDR3 loop spans 14 amino acids. The V end lost 0 bases, the J end lost 8 bases, and 9 bases lay between the germline ends. Per the germline V gene, CDR1 is SGHRS and CDR2 is YFSETQ. Here the CDR3 DNA reads TGCGCCAGCAGCTTGGGACAGAGGCATTCACCCCTCCACTTT. Residues: CASSLGQRHSPLHF.

V is TRBV12-3 or TRBV12-4 and J is TRBJ2-5; possibly TRBD1 or TRBD2 for D (6 bases each). The CDR3 runs 16 residues. The V gene lost 1 base and the J gene lost 4 bases, with 16 bases spanning the gap. The CDR3 protein is CASSLGPGRGGETQYF. For the CDR3, the DNA is TGTGCCAGCAGTTTAGGCCCCGGCAGGGGAGGAGAGACCCAGTACTTC.

This clonotype was recorded at least ten times. J is TRBJ1-1 and V is TRBV6-1; weak D call: TRBD1 (5 bases). The germline gives CDR1 MNHNS, CDR2 SASEGT. This CDR3 contains 13 residues. The ends were cut back, 6 bases at V and 3 bases at J, with 11 bases in the middle. The CDR3 DNA is TGTGCCAGCAGAATGGGACTTGACACTGAAGCTTTCTTT. Amino acid sequence: CASRMGLDTEAFF.

Remarks on this clonotype: One end of the junction fails to match germline, which may point to a read error. This chain connects TRBV15 to TRBJ1-1; D is uncertain. Per germline, CDR1 LNHNV and CDR2 YYDKDF (reference sequence). This CDR3 has 15 amino acids. The CDR3 loop reads CAASDRALRDTEAFF. The CDR3 DNA is TGTGCCGCCAGCGACCGGGCCCTGAGGGACACTGAAGCTTTCTTT.

V gene TRBV7-2 combines with J gene TRBJ2-5; D call uncertain. V lost 6 bases and J lost 4, with 12 bases in between. CDR3 length equals 13 residues. Per germline, CDR1 SGHTA and CDR2 FQGNSA. CDR3 loop: CASSYSSAETQYF. In DNA form, the CDR3 reads TGTGCCAGCAGTTATAGCAGCGCAGAGACCCAGTACTTC. Complete variable domain (other parts from reference TRBV7-2 and TRBJ2-5): GAGVSQSPSNKVTEKGKDVELRCDPISGHTALYWYRQSLGQGLEFLIYFQGNSAPDKSGLPSDRFSAERTGGSVSTLTIQRTQQEDSAVYLCASSYSSAETQYFGPGTRLLVL.

This clonotype was recorded at least ten times. This CDR3 reads CASSETGTGVIYEQYF. The CDR3 nucleotides are TGTGCCAGCAGTGAAACCGGGACAGGGGTCATCTACGAGCAGTACTTC. V and J are TRBV25-1 and TRBJ2-7; 10 bases are a match to TRBD1. The CDR3 runs 16 residues. V shed 2 bases, J shed 3 bases, and the junction held 7 bases outside the gene matches. Looked up from germline, CDR1 is MGHDK and CDR2 is SYGVNS.

This rearrangement joins TRBV28 to TRBJ1-5; D is undetermined. The CDR3 contains 14 residues. The germline V gene has CDR1 MDHEN and CDR2 SYDVKM. V was pared by 3 bases and J by 7 bases, with 13 bases between. CDR3 amino acids: CASSFVGYIQPQHF. The CDR3 DNA reads as TGTGCCAGCAGTTTTGTGGGGTACATCCAGCCCCAGCATTTT.

The chain carries TRBV7-3 and TRBJ1-5; D remains ambiguous. The germline CDR1 and CDR2 sequences are SGHTA and FQGTGA. V was cut by 2 bases and J by 7 bases, with 15 bases left in between. The CDR3 length is 15 residues. The CDR3 reads CASSLAGREEQPQHF. For the CDR3, the DNA is TGTGCCAGCAGCTTAGCTGGGCGGGAGGAGCAGCCCCAGCATTTT.

In regard to this clonotype: The conserved phenylalanine or tryptophan normally closing the CDR3 is absent here, so this likely arose from a read error. It is unclear where the CDR3 begins or ends on the DNA, so no DNA is shown, and the CDR3 is as TCRdb lists it. The chain couples TRBV7-2 to TRBJ2-5; no DNA check was done on the table's D call, TRBD2. Both ends counted, the CDR3 spans 9 residues. Germline V gene data show CDR1 as SGHTA and CDR2 as FQGNSA. The CDR3 here is CASSLRTAL.

This chain uses TRBV7-6 with TRBJ2-5, with D maybe TRBD2 (5 bases). The germline V and J ends were trimmed by 5 bases and 5 bases, with 18 bases remaining between them. The CDR3 spans 15 residues. Germline V lookup: CDR1 SGHVS, CDR2 FNYEAQ. The CDR3 DNA is TGTGCCAGCAGCCAACACGAGGGTGGCTCCGAGACCCAGTACTTC. It is translated as CASSQHEGGSETQYF.

This clonotype was picked up a small number of times. The V and J genes are TRBV7-9 and TRBJ2-2; D is undetermined. The CDR3 length is 16 residues. Trimming took 6 bases from V and 9 from J, leaving 23 bases between them. CDR1 SEHNR and CDR2 FQNEAQ come from the germline V gene (reference sequence). The CDR3 bases are TGTGCCAGCAGTCTTAAACTGACCGCAACGTCGCGGGAGCTGTTTTTT. This translates into CASSLKLTATSRELFF. Complete variable domain (other parts from reference TRBV7-9 and TRBJ2-2): DTGVSQNPRHKITKRGQNVTFRCDPISEHNRLYWYRQTLGQGPEFLTYFQNEAQLEKSRLLSDRFSAERPKGSFSTLEIQRTEQGDSAMYLCASSLKLTATSRELFFGEGSRLTVL.

The chain joins TRBV2 to TRBJ2-1, with 10 bases fitting TRBD2. Germline V gene lookup returns CDR1 SNHLY and CDR2 FYNNEI. The CDR3 has 18 residues. Unmatched junction bases numbered 16, after V lost 8 bases and J lost 3 bases. CDR3 in DNA: TGTGCCAGCGGCATTTCGAACACCGGGACTAGCGACTACAATGAGCAGTTCTTC. It yields the protein CASGISNTGTSDYNEQFF.

The chain has TRBV29-1 and TRBJ2-5; D remains ambiguous. V lost 2 bases and J lost 2, with 12 bases in between. CDR1 is SQVTM and CDR2 is ANQGSEA in the germline V gene. The CDR3 loop spans 14 amino acids. The chain's CDR3 is CSVEWARKQETQYF. CDR3 DNA sequence: TGCAGCGTTGAATGGGCCAGAAAACAAGAGACCCAGTACTTC.

Turning to this clonotype: This CDR3 fails to terminate in the conserved phenylalanine or tryptophan, so it likely reflects a read error. This chain joins TRBV7-6 and TRBJ2-5, with 10 bases lining up with TRBD1. The CDR3 is 15 residues long. The germline gives CDR1 SGHVS, CDR2 FNYEAQ. J gave up 5 bases and V 5 bases, and 8 bases lay outside the gene matches. CDR3 amino acids: CASSLTGGAGETQYI. CDR3 nucleotides: TGTGCCAGCAGCCTGACAGGGGGCGCGGGGGAGACCCAGTACATC.

This clonotype was found a few times. A much larger clone is a single base away; this may be a read error. The chain links TRBV7-3 to TRBJ2-5; D remains ambiguous. The germline CDR1 and CDR2 sequences are SGHTA and FQGTGA. This CDR3 is built from 16 residues. The CDR3 region is CASSLRRLVPQETRYF. Here the CDR3 DNA reads TGTGCCAGCAGCCTCCGTAGGCTCGTTCCCCAAGAGACCCGGTACTTC.

This clonotype was observed a handful of times. The genes are TRBV9 and TRBJ2-5; D is uncertain. Between the trimmed V and J ends, which lost 4 bases and 4 bases, there was a span of 8 bases. The germline CDR1 and CDR2 sequences are SGDLS and YYNGEE. The CDR3 extends over 12 amino acids. The CDR3 DNA is TGTGCCAGCAGCCCCGCAACAGAGACCCAGTACTTC. The encoded protein is CASSPATETQYF.

The chain employs TRBV10-3 and TRBJ2-5, with 7 bases identical to TRBD2. Germline CDR1 is ENHRY and CDR2 is SYGVKD. This CDR3 has 14 residues. V trimming: 3 bases; J trimming: 5 bases; junction bases outside the gene matches: 6. The DNA of the CDR3 is TGTGCCATCAGTGACGGCGGGAGAACGGAGACCCAGTACTTC. Its translation is CAISDGGRTETQYF.

In regard to this clonotype: A read error may be the cause here, since a much bigger clone is one base away. The chain uses TRBV4-2 and TRBJ1-2, with TRBD1 matching 7 bases. CDR3 size: 15 residues. Germline lookup yields CDR1 LGHNA and CDR2 YNFKEQ. Trimming cost V 11 bases and J 4 bases; bases outside gene matches: 16. CDR3 region: CAGNPGGATVYGYTF. In DNA form, the CDR3 reads TGTGCCGGCAACCCAGGGGGGGCCACGGTCTATGGCTACACCTTC.

CDR3 protein: CSASSGTPGGDGYTF. Here the CDR3 DNA reads TGCAGTGCTAGTAGCGGGACCCCAGGGGGGGATGGCTACACCTTC. This chain joins TRBV20-1 and TRBJ1-2, with TRBD1 matching 7 bases. The J segment lost 6 bases and the V segment lost 3 bases, leaving 13 bases of the junction unmatched. CDR3 length: 15 amino acids. The germline CDR1 and CDR2 sequences are DFQATT and SNEGSKA (reference sequence).

This clonotype appeared a few times. V and J are TRBV7-9 and TRBJ1-4, with D hard to call. Germline values: CDR1 SEHNR, CDR2 FQNEAQ (reference sequence). V lost 7 bases to trimming and J lost 5 bases, with 14 bases between them. This CDR3 has 14 residues. This CDR3 is CASTSGGLNEKLFF. The CDR3 DNA sequence: TGTGCCAGCACCAGCGGCGGACTAAATGAAAAACTGTTTTTT.

This clonotype was detected ten times or more. This chain links TRBV4-1 with TRBJ2-7, with D perhaps TRBD1 or TRBD2 (5 bases each). The CDR3 runs to 14 residues. The ends were cut back, 4 bases at V and 5 bases at J, with 15 bases in the middle. Per the germline V gene, CDR1 is MGHRA and CDR2 is YSYEKL. The chain's CDR3 is CASSLNRDGDEQYF. The CDR3 DNA is TGCGCCAGCAGCCTAAACCGGGACGGTGACGAGCAGTACTTC.

The chain has TRBV25-1 and TRBJ1-6; a weak D match, TRBD1 (5 bases). This CDR3 has 18 residues. Trimming removed 3 bases from V and 5 bases from J, with 20 bases in between. Germline CDR1 reads MGHDK; CDR2 reads SYGVNS. This CDR3 reads CASSERDPGRPNNSPLHF. In nucleotides, the CDR3 is TGTGCCAGCAGTGAGAGAGATCCGGGGCGGCCGAATAATTCACCCCTCCACTTT.

The genes are TRBV12-3 or TRBV12-4 and TRBJ2-5; 8 bases are a match to TRBD1. CDR3 length: 14 residues. After removal of 6 bases from V and 5 bases from J, the junction contained 8 bases not matched to a gene. The CDR3 spells CASRDSDREETQYF. The CDR3 nucleotides read TGTGCCAGCAGAGACTCGGACAGGGAGGAGACCCAGTACTTC.

The chain links TRBV5-1 to TRBJ2-6; tentative D call: TRBD2 (6 bases). The CDR3 is 15 amino acids. V was clipped by 5 bases and J by 4 bases, with 13 bases between them. Germline CDR1 is SGHRS and CDR2 is YFSETQ. CDR3 loop: CASSSGVLGANVLTF. CDR3 nucleotide sequence: TGCGCCAGCAGTTCGGGGGTCCTCGGGGCCAACGTCCTGACTTTC.

This clonotype was counted ten times or more. This sequence joins TRBV5-1 and TRBJ2-7; D may be TRBD1 (6 bases). Per the germline V gene, CDR1 is SGHRS and CDR2 is YFSETQ. V gave up 0 bases and J gave up 2 bases, with 12 bases separating them. This CDR3 contains 15 residues. CDR3 nucleotides: TGCGCCAGCAGCTTGGGGCAGGGGCGTACCTACGAGCAGTACTTC. It specifies CASSLGQGRTYEQYF.

This clonotype was detected many times. This chain connects TRBV7-9 to TRBJ2-5, with 8 nucleotides matching TRBD2. Germline V CDR1 and CDR2: SEHNR, FQNEAQ (reference sequence). The length of the CDR3 is 13 residues. Losses at the gene ends were 7 bases for V and 5 bases for J; bases not matched to a gene: 6. CDR3 loop: CASTPQREETQYF. The CDR3 DNA follows: TGTGCCAGCACCCCCCAGCGGGAGGAGACCCAGTACTTC.

This clonotype has ten or more counts. This chain uses TRBV5-5 with TRBJ2-5; D might be TRBD2 (5 bases). V was cut by 3 bases and J by 5 bases, with 11 bases left in between. CDR1 is SGHKS, CDR2 YYEKEE, per germline (reference sequence). CDR3 length: 13 amino acids. Here the CDR3 reads CASSSLAPETQYF. In nucleotides, the CDR3 is TGTGCCAGCAGCTCCCTAGCCCCCGAGACCCAGTACTTC.